The sequence of this T cell receptor (beta chain) was determined in a study of early T cells in non-severe SARS-CoV-2 infection. This clonotype was seen a few times. TCRdb itself ran the 5' RACE reads through MiXCR, one entry per CDR3 protein. There are fewer than 75,000 distinct CDR3 sequences in the sample; roughly a fifth occur only once, and 15% to 20% lies in the top ten. There are 13 residues in the CDR3. Germline CDR1 reads GTSNPN; CDR2 reads SVGIG (reference sequence). V gave up 0 bases and J gave up 4 bases, with 9 bases separating them. Source: whole blood, taken at baseline. The TCR sequence derives from an adult who was a healthcare worker with PCR-confirmed SARS-CoV-2 infection or an uninfected control (not recorded which). The chain is built from TRBV30 and TRBJ1-1; weak D call: TRBD1 (5 bases). The CDR3 bases are TGTGCCTGGAGTGTGGGCGGGGCCACTGAAGCTTTCTTT. Translating it yields CAWSVGGATEAFF.